This TCR beta chain was identified in a study of Graves' ophthalmopathy and Graves' hyperthyroidism. Study-level points and caveats: Sensitivity reached roughly 70% and specificity 72% to 80% when the model predicted ophthalmopathy progression. For separating ophthalmopathy from stable hyperthyroidism, a 13-signature model gave over 85% sensitivity and about 80% specificity. Blood also contained most of the expanded thyroid clonotypes above 0.001 frequency.

The authors used Ficoll-Paque density gradient centrifugation to separate PBMCs. The input was approximately 10 ml of fresh peripheral blood. TCR beta CDR3 amplification used RNA transcripts. First-round RT-PCR with HTBI primers preceded a second-round multiplex PCR. TCRdb redid the calling of the multiplex PCR reads with MiXCR, one entry per CDR3 protein. The repertoire has approximately 460,000 distinct CDR3 sequences, approximately 15% of them found once; the top ten carry about a tenth. This clonotype was seen ten or more times. Its antigen is not identified. The trim removed 10 bases at V and 2 bases at J, leaving 8 bases unmatched. Germline V CDR1 and CDR2: ENHRY, SYGVKD. This CDR3 spans 14 amino acids.

Sequenced material: blood. The chain is built from TRBV10-3 and TRBJ1-1; 9 positions match TRBD1. This receptor was obtained from a woman between 25 and 40 years old with Graves' ophthalmopathy. In nucleotides, the CDR3 is TGTGCCACTCAGACAGGGGGGCTTAACACTGAAGCTTTCTTT. Protein: CATQTGGLNTEAFF.